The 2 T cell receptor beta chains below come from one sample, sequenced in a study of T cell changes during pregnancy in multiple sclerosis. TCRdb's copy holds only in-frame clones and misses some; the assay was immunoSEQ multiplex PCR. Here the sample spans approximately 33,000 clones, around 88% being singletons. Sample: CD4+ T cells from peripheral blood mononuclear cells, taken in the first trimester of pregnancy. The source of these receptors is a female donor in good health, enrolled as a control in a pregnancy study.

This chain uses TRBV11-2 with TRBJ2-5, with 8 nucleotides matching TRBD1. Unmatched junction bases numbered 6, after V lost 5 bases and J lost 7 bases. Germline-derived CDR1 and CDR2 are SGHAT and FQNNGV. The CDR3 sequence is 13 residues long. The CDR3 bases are TGTGCCAGCAGCCGGGACAGGAAGGGGACCCAGTACTTC. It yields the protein CASSRDRKGTQYF.

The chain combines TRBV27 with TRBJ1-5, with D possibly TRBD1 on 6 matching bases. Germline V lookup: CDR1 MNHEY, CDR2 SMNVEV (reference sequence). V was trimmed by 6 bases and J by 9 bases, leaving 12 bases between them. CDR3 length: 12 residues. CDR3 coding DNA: TGTGCCAGCAGCAACAGGGAAATGCCCCAGCATTTT. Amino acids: CASSNREMPQHF.